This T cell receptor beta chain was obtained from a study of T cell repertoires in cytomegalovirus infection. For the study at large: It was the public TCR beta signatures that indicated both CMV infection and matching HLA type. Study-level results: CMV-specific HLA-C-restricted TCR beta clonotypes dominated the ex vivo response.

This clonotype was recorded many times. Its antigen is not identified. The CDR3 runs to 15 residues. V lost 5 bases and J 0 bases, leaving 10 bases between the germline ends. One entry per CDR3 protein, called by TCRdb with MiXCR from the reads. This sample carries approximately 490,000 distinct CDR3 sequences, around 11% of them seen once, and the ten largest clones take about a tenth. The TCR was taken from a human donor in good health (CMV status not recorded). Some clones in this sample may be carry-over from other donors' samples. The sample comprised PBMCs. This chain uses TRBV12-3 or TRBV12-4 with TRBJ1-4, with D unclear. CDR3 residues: CASSPQLSTNEKLFF. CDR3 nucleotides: TGTGCCAGCAGTCCCCAACTTTCAACTAATGAAAAACTGTTTTTT.